One and the same sample provided the 30 T cell receptor beta chains below, sequenced in a study of response to subunit inactivated influenza vaccine. TCRdb itself ran the RT-PCR reads through MiXCR, one entry per CDR3 protein. The table records 630,000 or so distinct CDR3 sequences, approximately 14% of them present only once. The sample was PBMCs from blood, taken approximately 13 days after vaccination. These receptors all come from a man aged 50 or older who received an inactivated influenza vaccine.

This clonotype showed up just a few times. V is TRBV10-2 and J is TRBJ2-1; D possibly corresponds to TRBD2 (7 bases). V was clipped by 6 bases and J by 5 bases, with 17 bases between them. CDR3 length equals 15 residues. Germline assignment: CDR1 WSHSY and CDR2 SAAADI. In DNA form, the CDR3 reads TGCGCCAGCAGGGACATTCGGGGGGCCAACAATGAGCAGTTCTTC. This gives the protein CASRDIRGANNEQFF.

In this sample, this clonotype turned up a few times. The V and J genes are TRBV7-8 and TRBJ1-3; 7 bases match TRBD1. Losses at the gene ends were 5 bases for V and 0 bases for J; bases not matched to a gene: 4. Germline V lookup: CDR1 SGHVS, CDR2 FQNEAQ. CDR3 size: 15 residues. The CDR3 DNA sequence: TGTGCCAGCAGCGAGGACAGGAGCTCTGGAAACACCATATATTTT. Its protein product is CASSEDRSSGNTIYF.

This clonotype turned up a few times. This chain links TRBV5-1 with TRBJ2-1, with TRBD1 identical over 7 bases. The germline V gene encodes CDR1 SGHRS and CDR2 YFSETQ. Unmatched junction bases numbered 6, after V lost 1 base and J lost 2 bases. The CDR3 covers 16 residues. The CDR3 nucleotides are TGCGCCAGCAGCTTGATTCCGGGACAGCCCTACAATGAGCAGTTCTTC. The encoded protein is CASSLIPGQPYNEQFF.

This chain uses TRBV20-1 with TRBJ2-7; D is perhaps TRBD1 or TRBD2 (5 bases each). Germline CDR1 reads DFQATT; CDR2 reads SNEGSKA (reference sequence). V gave up 6 bases and J gave up 4 bases, with 13 bases separating them. This CDR3 is built from 12 residues. This chain's CDR3 is CSAKRGEYEQYF. CDR3 bases: TGCAGTGCGAAGAGAGGGGAGTACGAGCAGTACTTC.

The CDR3, as DNA: TGCGCCAGCAGCTTGAGAGGCCGGACTAGCGGGAGGGCCGTGACCTACGAGCAGTACTTC. This codes for CASSLRGRTSGRAVTYEQYF. The V and J genes are TRBV5-1 and TRBJ2-7, with 15 positions matching TRBD2. With V trimmed by 1 base and J by 2 bases, 13 bases remained unmatched. The germline CDR1 and CDR2 sequences are SGHRS and YFSETQ. The CDR3 spans 20 residues.

The chain links TRBV7-2 to TRBJ1-1; TRBD1 might be the D (5 bases). CDR3 length equals 14 residues. The germline V and J ends were trimmed by 4 bases and 4 bases, with 13 bases remaining between them. Germline CDR1 SGHTA, CDR2 FQGNSA. Here the CDR3 DNA reads TGTGCCAGCAGCTCGCAGGGATTACTCACTGAAGCTTTCTTT. Amino acids: CASSSQGLLTEAFF.

The chain uses TRBV9 and TRBJ2-1, with no clear D. The V gene lost 4 bases and the J gene lost 10 bases, with 9 bases spanning the gap. The germline CDR1 and CDR2 sequences are SGDLS and YYNGEE. The CDR3 covers 11 residues. This CDR3 is CASSPDQEQFF. In DNA, the CDR3 is TGTGCCAGCAGCCCTGATCAGGAGCAGTTCTTC.

The V call is TRBV7-9, the J call TRBJ2-1; D perhaps matches TRBD2 (5 bases). Germline V gene sequence: CDR1 SEHNR, CDR2 FQNEAQ (reference sequence). The CDR3 totals 15 residues. The germline V and J ends were trimmed by 5 bases and 5 bases, with 16 bases remaining between them. For the CDR3, the DNA is TGTGCCAGCAGCCCTTGGACTGGGTTTCACAATGAGCAGTTCTTC. Protein: CASSPWTGFHNEQFF.

There are a few counts of this clonotype. V usage is TRBV2 and J usage is TRBJ2-7, with 7 nucleotides matching TRBD1. Germline loops: CDR1 SNHLY, CDR2 FYNNEI. The CDR3 covers 15 residues. V dropped 4 bases and J dropped 4; count of bases not matched to a gene: 10. The CDR3 region has the DNA TGTGCCAGCAGTGTCGGACAGGCCGTACTGTACGAGCAGTACTTC. Protein sequence: CASSVGQAVLYEQYF.

The chain has TRBV3-1 and TRBJ2-7; 14 bases are a match to TRBD2. V gave up 6 bases and J gave up 6 bases; unmatched junction bases: 1. Germline CDR1 is LGHDT and CDR2 is YNNKEL (reference sequence). The CDR3 runs to 13 residues. The CDR3: CASRTSGRAEQYF. CDR3 DNA: TGTGCCAGCAGGACTAGCGGGAGGGCCGAGCAGTACTTC.

This rearrangement joins TRBV20-1 to TRBJ2-3; D possibly corresponds to TRBD1 (5 bases). CDR3 length: 14 amino acids. From germline, CDR1 is DFQATT and CDR2 SNEGSKA (reference sequence). In DNA form, the CDR3 reads TGCAGCCCCCAAGCGCTAGGGGCCCCAGATACGCAGTATTTT. Translated, it gives CSPQALGAPDTQYF.

Only a few counts were recorded for this clonotype. The CDR3 sequence is CSARKLAGGPDQETQYF. The CDR3 bases are TGCAGTGCTAGAAAGCTAGCGGGAGGGCCGGACCAAGAGACCCAGTACTTC. The V gene is TRBV20-1, the J gene TRBJ2-5; TRBD2 matches 12 bases. Looked up from germline, CDR1 is DFQATT and CDR2 is SNEGSKA (reference sequence). CDR3 length: 17 amino acids. Germline trimming cut 2 bases from V and 0 bases from J; bases unmatched to any gene: 7.

The chain employs TRBV7-2 and TRBJ2-1; possibly TRBD1 for D (6 bases). The ends were cut back, 6 bases at V and 6 bases at J, with 18 bases in the middle. This CDR3 has 15 amino acids. Germline V lookup: CDR1 SGHTA, CDR2 FQGNSA. Written as DNA, the CDR3 is TGTGCCAGCAGTAAAGACCCAAACAGGGTCAATGAGCAGTTCTTC. Residues: CASSKDPNRVNEQFF. Full variable domain (outside the CDR3, taken from reference TRBV7-2 and TRBJ2-1): GAGVSQSPSNKVTEKGKDVELRCDPISGHTALYWYRQSLGQGLEFLIYFQGNSAPDKSGLPSDRFSAERTGGSVSTLTIQRTQQEDSAVYLCASSKDPNRVNEQFFGPGTRLTVL.

The chain employs TRBV12-3 or TRBV12-4 and TRBJ2-2; 7 bases are a match to TRBD1. V dropped 5 bases and J dropped 0; count of bases not matched to a gene: 6. The CDR3 is 16 amino acids. The chain's CDR3 is CASSPNRGTNTGELFF. CDR3 DNA sequence: TGTGCCAGCAGTCCAAACAGGGGAACGAACACCGGGGAGCTGTTTTTT.

This clonotype was seen only a few times. The chain couples TRBV20-1 to TRBJ1-1; a weak D match, TRBD1 (5 bases). This CDR3 is 15 amino acids long. V was cut by 6 bases and J by 1 base, with 18 bases left in between. From germline, CDR1 is DFQATT and CDR2 SNEGSKA (reference sequence). CDR3 nucleotides: TGCAGTGCGGGGGAGTTCCGGGGCGCGAACACTGAAGCTTTCTTT. Its translation is CSAGEFRGANTEAFF.

In this sample, this clonotype turned up many times. The chain combines TRBV5-1 with TRBJ1-6; D gene unclear. The germline V gene encodes CDR1 SGHRS and CDR2 YFSETQ. The CDR3 totals 15 residues. Trimming took off 4 bases at V and 7 bases at J, with 15 bases between the two ends. This CDR3 reads CASSRTGPGNSPLHF. The CDR3 DNA follows: TGCGCCAGCAGCCGGACGGGCCCGGGGAATTCACCCCTCCACTTT.

The chain joins TRBV20-1 to TRBJ2-1, with D possibly TRBD1 on 5 matching bases. V was shortened by 1 base and J by 4 bases, with 17 bases between the two germline ends. In germline, CDR1 is DFQATT, CDR2 SNEGSKA (reference sequence). The CDR3 totals 16 residues. CDR3 region: CSARAPPGMGYNEQFF. The CDR3 DNA reads as TGCAGTGCTAGAGCCCCCCCAGGGATGGGATACAATGAGCAGTTCTTC.

The V and J genes are TRBV20-1 and TRBJ2-7, with 9 bases that match TRBD1. The CDR3 consists of 14 residues. V lost 6 bases, J lost 2 bases, and 8 bases stayed unmatched. Germline CDR1 and CDR2: DFQATT and SNEGSKA (reference sequence). As DNA, the CDR3 is TGCAGTGCCCTTGCCGGGACAGGGACCTACGAGCAGTACTTC. It encodes CSALAGTGTYEQYF.

This clonotype was picked up a small number of times. V is TRBV9 and J is TRBJ2-6, with 9 bases identical to TRBD1. In germline, CDR1 is SGDLS, CDR2 YYNGEE. The V and J ends lost 3 bases and 2 bases, in that order; junction bases with no gene match: 6. This CDR3 spans 17 amino acids. The CDR3 spells CASSAGQGRAGANVLTF. CDR3 DNA sequence: TGTGCCAGCAGCGCAGGACAGGGGAGGGCTGGGGCCAACGTCCTGACTTTC.

The rearrangement uses TRBV12-3 or TRBV12-4 and TRBJ2-1; D is perhaps TRBD2 (7 bases). The CDR3 is 13 residues long. Trimming shortened V by 7 bases and J by 12 bases, and 19 bases separated the two germline ends. The CDR3 nucleotides are TGTGCCAGCACCACCCCCGGTAGGGGGGGGCAGTTCTTC. Amino acid sequence: CASTTPGRGGQFF.

At least ten counts were recorded for this clonotype. The CDR3 coding sequence is TGCGCCAGCAGCTTTGCCGGGAGGGCGAGCACAGATACGCAGTATTTT. Translated: CASSFAGRASTDTQYF. The chain is built from TRBV5-1 and TRBJ2-3; 8 bases match TRBD2. The CDR3 consists of 16 residues. V shed 2 bases and J 0 bases; nucleotides not matched to a gene: 5. Germline loops: CDR1 SGHRS, CDR2 YFSETQ.

The chain employs TRBV9 and TRBJ2-5; 7 bases fit TRBD2. The CDR3 runs to 17 residues. The V and J ends lost 0 bases and 2 bases, in that order; junction bases with no gene match: 10. CDR1 and CDR2 (germline): SGDLS, YYNGEE. CDR3 coding DNA: TGTGCCAGCAGCGTAGACCCACTGGCGGGGGATCAAGAGACCCAGTACTTC. It translates to CASSVDPLAGDQETQYF.

This clonotype appeared a few times. The chain uses TRBV9 and TRBJ2-6; D ambiguous. Deletions cut 2 bases from V and 2 bases from J, with 8 bases between. The CDR3 consists of 15 residues. Germline V gene data show CDR1 as SGDLS and CDR2 as YYNGEE. CDR3 sequence: CASSVDLAGANVLTF. CDR3 coding DNA: TGTGCCAGCAGCGTTGATCTGGCTGGGGCCAACGTCCTGACTTTC.

A few counts support this clonotype. V gene TRBV3-1 combines with J gene TRBJ1-3, with TRBD1 matching over 7 bases. Per the germline V gene, CDR1 is LGHDT and CDR2 is YNNKEL (reference sequence). Losses at the gene ends were 4 bases for V and 5 bases for J; bases not matched to a gene: 14. The CDR3 is 17 amino acids. The CDR3 nucleotides are TGTGCCAGCAGCCTGTATTCCGGGACAGATCTTCGAAACACCATATATTTT. As protein: CASSLYSGTDLRNTIYF.

This clonotype occurred a few times. The rearrangement joins TRBV15 to TRBJ2-2; 14 bases match TRBD2. The CDR3 spans 17 residues. The V gene's germline CDR1 is LNHNV and CDR2 YYDKDF (reference sequence). V lost 7 bases, J lost 5 bases, and 9 bases stayed unmatched. CDR3 loop: CATNHGLAGGYTGELFF. CDR3 DNA: TGTGCCACCAACCATGGACTAGCGGGGGGTTATACCGGGGAGCTGTTTTTT.

The chain couples TRBV10-3 to TRBJ2-5, with D uncertain. The CDR3 spans 14 residues. V was pared by 2 bases and J by 1 base, with 8 bases between. The germline V gene encodes CDR1 ENHRY and CDR2 SYGVKD. The CDR3 protein is CAISEGRTQETQYF. The DNA of the CDR3 is TGTGCCATCAGTGAGGGGCGGACCCAAGAGACCCAGTACTTC.

CDR3 residues: CASSQEGMNEQYF. The CDR3 DNA reads TGTGCCAGCAGCCAGGAGGGGATGAACGAGCAGTACTTC. This rearrangement joins TRBV14 to TRBJ2-7, with D maybe TRBD2 (6 bases). From germline, CDR1 is SGHDN and CDR2 FVKESK. Trimming took off 3 bases at V and 5 bases at J, with 11 bases between the two ends. The CDR3 runs 13 residues.

This clonotype showed up just a few times. The rearrangement joins TRBV6-5 to TRBJ1-2; D gene uncertain. CDR1 is MNHEY and CDR2 is SVGAGI in the germline V gene. The CDR3 has 15 amino acids. Trimming removed 0 bases at V and 2 bases at J, with 10 bases between. DNA of the CDR3: TGTGCCAGCAGTTACTCTCGGTTCAGCAACTATGGCTACACCTTC. Encoded protein: CASSYSRFSNYGYTF.

This clonotype was recorded a few times. The genes are TRBV20-1 and TRBJ2-7; 9 bases are shared with TRBD1. Losses at the gene ends were 2 bases for V and 6 bases for J; bases not matched to a gene: 5. There are 13 residues in the CDR3. The germline gives CDR1 DFQATT, CDR2 SNEGSKA (reference sequence). The CDR3 region is CSARPPTGGEQYF. The DNA of the CDR3 is TGCAGTGCTAGACCTCCGACAGGGGGCGAGCAGTACTTC.

The V gene is TRBV13, the J gene TRBJ1-2; the match to TRBD1 covers 7 bases. CDR1 and CDR2 (germline): PRHDT, FYEKMQ (reference sequence). This CDR3 comprises 12 residues. With 5 bases clipped from V and 4 bases from J, the junction kept 1 base outside the gene matches. The CDR3 reads CASSDRVYGYTF. The DNA of the CDR3 is TGTGCCAGCAGCGACAGGGTCTATGGCTACACCTTC.